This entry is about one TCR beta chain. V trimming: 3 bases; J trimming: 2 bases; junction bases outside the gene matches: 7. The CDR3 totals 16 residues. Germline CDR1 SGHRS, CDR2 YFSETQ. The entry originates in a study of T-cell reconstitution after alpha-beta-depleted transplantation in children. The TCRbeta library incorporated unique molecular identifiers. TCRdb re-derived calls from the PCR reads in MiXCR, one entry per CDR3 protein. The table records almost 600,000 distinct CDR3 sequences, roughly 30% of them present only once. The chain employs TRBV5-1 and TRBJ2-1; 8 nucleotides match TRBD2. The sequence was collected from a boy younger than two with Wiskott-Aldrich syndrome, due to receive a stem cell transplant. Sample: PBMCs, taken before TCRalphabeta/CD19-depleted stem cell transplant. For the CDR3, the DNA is TGCGCCAGCAGCTCCGCCGCGGGAGGTACCTACAATGAGCAGTTCTTC. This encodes CASSSAAGGTYNEQFF.